This TCR beta chain came from a study of breast tumors, draining lymph nodes, adjacent tissues. Study-wide results and caveats: The data were judged consistent with most tumor T cells coming from lymph node and expanding in tumor. Tumors had less TCR diversity than lymph nodes, more than nontumor tissue. Data only fit, rather than demonstrated, lymph node origin of most tumor T cells.

Breast cancer patients provided tissue from their axillary draining lymph nodes. The CDR3 runs to 15 residues. Germline V lookup: CDR1 SGHTA, CDR2 FQGTGA. The table lists this clonotype with many counts. Antigen specificity is unknown. At one end, the junction sequence differs from germline, possibly due to a read error. TCRdb re-called the multiplex PCR reads through MiXCR, storing one row per CDR3 protein. The data hold around 130,000 distinct CDR3 sequences, with approximately 32% observed a single time. Sequencing used axillary lymph node tissue. This sequence originates from a female donor with breast cancer. Some clones in this sample may be carry-over from other donors' samples. This sequence joins TRBV7-3 and TRBJ2-7; D perhaps matches TRBD2 (6 bases). CDR3 sequence: CASGLGAAGSYEQYF. CDR3 coding DNA: TGTGCCAGCGGCTTAGGGGCAGCGGGCTCCTACGAGCAGTACTTC.